The present entry profiles one T cell receptor (beta chain) with its context. Its antigen is still unknown. It has no much larger one-base neighbor in the sample; base qualities were not kept. The protocol used for the library was RACE. The instrument given in TCRdb is NextSeq 500. During library preparation, unique molecular identifiers were attached to individual cDNA molecules so that TCRs could be counted quantitatively and reproducibly. From each blood RNA sample, both TCR alpha and TCR beta chains were sequenced. The authors processed their data as follows. A median of around 100,000 TCRs per sample was observed, with a range of 23,224 to 690,600. The Decombinator software suite was used to annotate the V, J and CDR3 of the TCR reads. For the PS versus PT1 abundance plots, all samples were subsampled to the same number of TCRs (28,000). TCRs were defined as expanded if absent before sensitization and observed at least eight times at the 2-week time point. The raw public data were reprocessed by TCRdb itself: fastp quality trimming at Q25, MiXCR clonotype calling, in-frame beta chains only. Every CDR3 protein is listed once, alongside the most common genes and DNA of its rows. The V and J calls here are based on TCRdb, not the publication. The sample yields approximately 350,000 distinct CDR3 sequences; around 6% were counted once. The ten largest clones take up more than 5.5% of the sample.

This specimen's time point label, per the study, means: patch test 2, 6 weeks after DPC sensitization. The treatment or condition label, read with the paper, signifies: therapeutic diphenylcyclopropenone sensitization with weekly scalp DPC. At every patch-test visit, the blood draw took place before the patch test was put on. Eligible patients were aged 18 to 70, diagnosed with alopecia, deemed suitable for DPC therapy, and excluded if pregnant. Total RNA was isolated from unfractionated whole blood collected in Tempus Blood RNA tubes. These data come from a study of human T cells and chemical hapten exposure (dated by TCRdb to about 2021). Some background on the complete study: For sensitization, 2% DPC in acetone was applied to a 2 cm by 2 cm area of upper inner arm skin. About 30 alopecia patients provided blood for TCR sequencing at one to four time points (pre-sensitization, 2, 6 and 24 weeks). The mostly female patient cohort included alopecia areata with under or over 50% scalp involvement, alopecia totalis and alopecia universalis. Blood samples were taken from patients before sensitization (week 0) and at 2, 6 and about 24 weeks after DPC sensitization. This study followed changes in the peripheral blood TCR repertoire in vivo during primary and secondary sensitization of alopecia patients to the hapten diphenylcyclopropenone (DPC). Patients additionally received weekly therapeutic DPC doses to the scalp throughout the approximately 24-week study period. Patch tests used Finn chambers with 0.01% DPC on the upper back, scored after 6 days by International Contact Dermatitis Research Group standards. Libraries were pooled for sequencing, and per-sample TCR yields varied mainly because of small differences in library volumes within the pool. What the work shows at the level of the full study, not this receptor alone: A positive correlation was found between the number of PT1 expanded TCRs and patch test score, with significance reached at thresholds 8, 16 and 32 but not 4. DPC sensitization did not change the number of TCRs with a frequency above 1 in 1000, and there was no evidence of changes in global repertoire structure. Compared with pre-sensitization or healthy control sets, expanded TCRs formed significantly more large CDR3 similarity clusters, which is consistent with antigen-driven responses. After repeated subsampling, the strength of the expansion versus patch-test correlation and the threshold at which it became significant changed. Alopecia, a presumed autoimmune disease, was present in all patients, so the immune response of the patients might differ from that of healthy individuals.

In the germline V gene, CDR1 corresponds to ENHRY and CDR2 to SYGVKD. The CDR3 covers 16 residues, taking in both the cysteine and the phenylalanine. Just the 48-base CDR3 DNA is kept, in frame starting at base 1. V and J are trimmed by 0 bases and 3 bases, and the gene matches miss 3 bases of the junction. The TCR originated in a woman between 18 and 30 years old with alopecia areata. Some clones in this sample may be carry-over from other donors' samples. The sequence joins TRBV10-3 to TRBJ1-5; a stretch of 9 junction bases matches TRBD1. The sample in question was whole blood, obtained in connection with sensitization to the hapten diphenylcyclopropenone (DPC). The nucleotide sequence is given as TGTGCCATCAGTGAGTCGACAGGGGGGCCCAATCAGCCCCAGCATTTT. This is translated as CAISESTGGPNQPQHF.